The next 25 T cell receptor beta chains were all read from a single sample in a study of T cells expressing NK-cell markers. TCRdb re-called the 5' RACE reads, yielding one record per CDR3 amino acid sequence without DNA. The sample data list a few hundred thousand distinct CDR3 sequences. The sample comprised blood T cells: a sorted CD56 or NKG2C T cell subset, CD4+ or CD8+ T cells, or bulk PBMC T cells (not recorded which). These receptors were taken from a woman aged 45 to 65 in good health.

The chain uses TRBV7-9 and TRBJ2-2; the D gene TCRdb calls, TRBD1, cannot be checked with no DNA. Germline loops: CDR1 SEHNR, CDR2 FQNEAQ (reference sequence). The CDR3 totals 17 residues. This CDR3 is CASSLERGGRNTGELFF.

The J gene is TRBJ1-1, the V gene TRBV5-1; with no DNA, the TCRdb D assignment of TRBD1 cannot be verified. The CDR3 sequence is 14 residues long. Looked up from germline, CDR1 is SGHRS and CDR2 is YFSETQ. CDR3 sequence: CASSAQGFGTEAFF.

V usage is TRBV7-2 and J usage is TRBJ2-2; the TCRdb D gene call, TRBD1, has no DNA to confirm it. The germline V gene encodes CDR1 SGHTA and CDR2 FQGNSA. CDR3 length: 16 residues. This chain's CDR3 is CASSPPLRAVTGELFF.

The chain joins TRBV5-1 to TRBJ2-3; no DNA is available, so the TRBD2 call from TCRdb remains unchecked. Germline loops: CDR1 SGHRS, CDR2 YFSETQ. This CDR3 comprises 17 residues. This CDR3 reads CASSLVQSGRSTDTQYF.

V gene TRBV6-5 combines with J gene TRBJ1-2. The CDR3 has 14 residues. Germline V lookup: CDR1 MNHEY, CDR2 SVGAGI. CDR3 sequence: CASSYKDRNGGYTF.

The chain recombines TRBV19 with TRBJ2-7. The CDR3 runs 15 residues. Germline V gene data show CDR1 as LNHDA and CDR2 as SQIVND (reference sequence). CDR3: CASRPVDDPSYEQYF.

This chain joins TRBV5-1 and TRBJ1-2. The germline V gene has CDR1 SGHRS and CDR2 YFSETQ. The CDR3 is made up of 15 amino acids. The CDR3 loop reads CASSLRGRSNYGYTF.

The rearrangement links TRBV7-6 to TRBJ1-2; as DNA is missing, the TRBD1 call by TCRdb cannot be tested. Germline-derived CDR1 and CDR2 are SGHVS and FNYEAQ. The CDR3 length is 13 residues. The CDR3 protein is CASSLGDTYGYTF.

This chain uses TRBV18 with TRBJ2-5; absent DNA, TCRdb's TRBD2 call cannot be checked. Per the germline V gene, CDR1 is KGHSH and CDR2 is LQKENI. CDR3 length: 13 residues. CDR3 in amino acids: CASSPDAKETQYF.

This sequence joins TRBV4-1 and TRBJ1-5; the D call from TCRdb, TRBD1, cannot be confirmed without DNA. The CDR3 runs 15 residues. The V gene's germline CDR1 is MGHRA and CDR2 YSYEKL. CDR3 sequence: CASSLSDRGNQPQHF.

The chain uses TRBV6-5 and TRBJ1-5; TCRdb's D gene call, TRBD1, goes unchecked for lack of DNA. CDR3 size: 15 residues. From germline, CDR1 is MNHEY and CDR2 SVGAGI. The chain's CDR3 is CASSSGQTSNQPQHF.

The chain links TRBV7-9 to TRBJ2-1; TCRdb's D call of TRBD1 is untestable without DNA. The V gene's germline CDR1 is SEHNR and CDR2 FQNEAQ (reference sequence). The CDR3 length is 16 residues. CDR3 sequence: CASSLGGLPPLNEQFF.

This chain uses TRBV24-1 with TRBJ2-5; absent DNA, TCRdb's TRBD2 call cannot be checked. The CDR3 runs 11 residues. Germline CDR1 reads KGHDR; CDR2 reads SFDVKD. The CDR3 is CAIASGNTQYF.

The chain links TRBV7-3 to TRBJ2-1; lacking DNA, the TRBD2 call made by TCRdb goes unchecked. The germline V gene has CDR1 SGHTA and CDR2 FQGTGA. The CDR3 has 15 residues. The CDR3 loop is CASSKRTASLNEQFF.

This chain links TRBV12-3 or TRBV12-4 with TRBJ2-4. The CDR3 consists of 15 residues. CDR3 in amino acids: CASSAFNLAKNIQYF.

The chain couples TRBV12-3 or TRBV12-4 to TRBJ2-7; the TCRdb call, TRBD2, lacks DNA for checking. This CDR3 contains 14 residues. The CDR3 sequence: CASSWRTESYEQYF.

The rearrangement uses TRBV3-1 and TRBJ2-2; TCRdb's D gene call, TRBD2, goes unchecked for lack of DNA. Germline CDR1 reads LGHDT; CDR2 reads YNNKEL (reference sequence). The CDR3 is 14 amino acids. The CDR3: CASSQGGRKEELFF.

This rearrangement joins TRBV7-9 to TRBJ2-7; TCRdb proposes TRBD2, but this gene call is untestable without DNA. Germline V gene data show CDR1 as SEHNR and CDR2 as FQNEAQ (reference sequence). The CDR3 loop spans 15 amino acids. The CDR3 here is CASSPSGAGFYEQYF.

The chain carries TRBV12-3 or TRBV12-4 and TRBJ1-5; checking the TCRdb D call of TRBD1 is not possible without DNA. This CDR3 is 14 amino acids long. Here the CDR3 reads CASSPPGGNQPQHF.

The rearrangement links TRBV20-1 to TRBJ2-7; TCRdb gives TRBD2 as the D gene, but with no DNA this cannot be confirmed. In germline, CDR1 is DFQATT, CDR2 SNEGSKA (reference sequence). The CDR3 is 14 residues long. The CDR3 protein is CSASLVGGGGEQYF.

The CDR3: CASSDPRLYEQFF. V usage is TRBV7-9 and J usage is TRBJ2-1. CDR1 SEHNR and CDR2 FQNEAQ come from the germline V gene (reference sequence). The CDR3 extends over 13 amino acids.

This rearrangement joins TRBV12-3 or TRBV12-4 to TRBJ2-3. The CDR3 consists of 14 residues. The CDR3 sequence: CASSHTFGTDTQYF.

The rearrangement links TRBV18 to TRBJ2-1; TCRdb gives TRBD2 as the D gene, but with no DNA this cannot be confirmed. This CDR3 has 16 residues. Germline-derived CDR1 and CDR2 are KGHSH and LQKENI. The CDR3: CASSRTLAGIDNEQFF.

This rearrangement joins TRBV7-2 to TRBJ2-3; TCRdb indicates TRBD2, and absent DNA this call remains unverified. Per the germline V gene, CDR1 is SGHTA and CDR2 is FQGNSA. The CDR3 sequence is 14 residues long. The CDR3 region is CASSISGRIHTQYF.

The gene calls are TRBV28 and TRBJ1-2. Germline values: CDR1 MDHEN, CDR2 SYDVKM. The CDR3 runs 12 residues. The CDR3 spells CASGYTFEGYTF.